The TCR beta chain described here comes from a study of blood T cells in healthy people across ages. This clonotype was counted a few times. The second PCR ran roughly 6 to 11 cycles with a sample-barcoded 5' primer and J-beta primers. TCRdb used MiXCR to reprocess the 5' RACE reads, holding one entry per CDR3 protein. The data hold about 830,000 distinct CDR3 sequences, with 55% to 65% observed a single time. There are 15 residues in the CDR3. The germline V and J ends were trimmed by 3 bases and 0 bases, with 9 bases remaining between them. Looked up from germline, CDR1 is LNHNV and CDR2 is YYDKDF (reference sequence).

Sequenced: blood. V gene TRBV15 combines with J gene TRBJ2-1; no reliable D call. The sequence came from a man younger than 40 in good health. The CDR3 spells CATSSGDRSYNEQFF. CDR3 sequence (DNA): TGTGCCACCAGCAGCGGCGATCGCTCCTACAATGAGCAGTTCTTC.